This entry describes one T cell receptor (beta chain). The data were taken from a study of blood T cell repertoires in COVID-19. Overall study context: Donors of Cohort 3 who recovered were those that had two negative PCRs, clearance, or symptom resolution.

Participants were placed into cohorts based on the clinical history they reported. In the original analysis: Reference gene primer amplification gave estimated nucleated cell counts. This table comes from immunoSEQ multiplex PCR, and its TCRdb copy is limited to in-frame clones, with some not included. V, J and clone size are those of that table, while D and trimming were read from the DNA. The sample includes 150,000 to 200,000 clones, 70% to 80% of them seen just once. V was cut by 1 base and J by 3 bases, with 9 bases left in between. This CDR3 comprises 15 residues. Germline assignment: CDR1 SEHNR and CDR2 FQNEAQ (reference sequence).

This sequence was found in a woman between 65 and 79 years old in a cohort exposed to, infected with or recovered from COVID-19 (not recorded which). The chain carries TRBV7-9 and TRBJ2-2, with TRBD2 as a possible D gene (7 bases). Material: PBMCs or T cells enriched from blood (not recorded which). The CDR3 DNA reads TGTGCCAGCAGCTTAGTCGGGGGGCACACCGGGGAGCTGTTTTTT. This sequence encodes CASSLVGGHTGELFF.